Listed here are 2 T cell receptor beta chains from one sample, sequenced in a study of T cell repertoires in cytomegalovirus infection. MiXCR, applied by TCRdb to the reads, yields one record per CDR3 protein. The sample includes under 150,000 distinct CDR3 sequences, over 25% of them seen just once. These TCRs are of unknown antigen specificity. The sequences come from CD8+ T cells from cultured PBMCs, collected from culture after CMV antigen stimulation. The receptors were sampled from a human donor in good health (CMV status not recorded). Some clones in this sample may be carry-over from other donors' samples.

The rearrangement uses TRBV20-1 and TRBJ2-3; a possible D gene is TRBD1 (6 bases). The CDR3 consists of 18 residues. From germline, CDR1 is DFQATT and CDR2 SNEGSKA (reference sequence). V lost 6 bases and J lost 4, with 29 bases in between. DNA for the CDR3: TGCAGTGCCAGCACCCGACTACAGGGTCCTTTGTTGTCAGATACGCAGTATTTT. Translating gives CSASTRLQGPLLSDTQYF.

The chain uses TRBV12-3 or TRBV12-4 and TRBJ1-5; D is unclear. The CDR3 contains 14 residues. V lost 4 bases and J lost 2, with 9 bases in between. CDR3 in amino acids: CASSSGEGNQPQHF. The CDR3 DNA reads TGTGCCAGCAGTTCCGGGGAGGGCAATCAGCCCCAGCATTTT.